This TCR beta chain derives from a study of cytotoxic CD8 clonotypes in ibrutinib-treated CLL. Study summary: Outcomes included some 24 partial and 2 complete responses; after median 68 months, roughly 15 stayed remitted and some 12 progressed. Study outcomes and limitations: Upon ibrutinib response clonality rose, and upon progression it fell back toward baseline. Sampling times differed between sustained-remission and progressing patients.

Assay used: immunoSEQ multiplex PCR; TCRdb lists only in-frame clones, some missing. There are 300,000 or so clones in the sample; 67% occur only once, and 6% to 6.5% lies in the top ten. Looked up from germline, CDR1 is LNHDA and CDR2 is SQIVND (reference sequence). There are 15 residues in the CDR3. Trimming shortened V by 6 bases and J by 2 bases, and 13 bases separated the two germline ends. Concerning this clone itself: The antigen is not known.

The chain carries TRBV19 and TRBJ2-2, with D maybe TRBD1 (6 bases). The source material was PBMCs, sampled after 36 months of ibrutinib treatment. The receptor was isolated from a human donor with chronic lymphocytic leukemia. This chain's CDR3 is CASRVSGTNTGELFF. As DNA, the CDR3 is TGTGCCAGTAGGGTCTCCGGGACAAACACCGGGGAGCTGTTTTTT.